This T cell receptor beta chain was sequenced in a study of T-cell memory formation after mild COVID-19. TCRdb independently ran MiXCR on the 5' RACE reads; one entry per CDR3 protein. The repertoire holds about 120,000 distinct CDR3 sequences, with about 16% as singletons. Study-wide results and limits: Cross-reactive memory apparently joined, as some responding clones appeared in pre-infection memory. The authors did not confirm SARS-CoV-2 specificity of second-wave clones peaking day 37.

Concerning this clonotype itself: Its antigen is not known.

The CDR3 is made up of 11 amino acids. Trimming cost V 3 bases and J 5 bases, with 5 bases left between them. The sequenced material came from PBMCs or a T cell subset sorted from them (not recorded which). This TCR was recovered from an adult woman who had mild COVID-19 (a few samples of this study predate the infection). Cell type and time point are not known. The rearrangement links TRBV12-3 or TRBV12-4 to TRBJ2-7; unclear D gene. The CDR3 loop is CASSFADEQYF. DNA of the CDR3: TGTGCCAGCAGTTTTGCCGACGAGCAGTACTTC.